Listed here are 5 T cell receptor beta chains from one sample, sequenced in a study of blood T cell repertoires in COVID-19. The repertoire was sequenced with immunoSEQ multiplex PCR; TCRdb's copy has only in-frame clones and lacks some. The top ten clones hold 5.5% to 7.5% of a sample with over 200,000 clones, about 87% of them seen once. The sequenced sample was peripheral blood. The receptor source for this set is a man between 60 and 75 years old who had recovered from COVID-19.

This sequence joins TRBV18 and TRBJ1-5; the match to TRBD1 covers 7 bases. Germline trimming cut 5 bases from V and 7 bases from J; bases unmatched to any gene: 14. Germline V gene lookup returns CDR1 KGHSH and CDR2 LQKENI. The CDR3 extends over 16 amino acids. The chain's CDR3 is CASSTSRGGAWQPQHF. The DNA of the CDR3 is TGTGCCAGCTCAACCTCCAGAGGGGGCGCTTGGCAGCCCCAGCATTTT.

The V and J genes are TRBV2 and TRBJ2-1; 8 nucleotides agree with TRBD1. This CDR3 region has 14 residues. Germline lookup yields CDR1 SNHLY and CDR2 FYNNEI. V shed 7 bases and J 2 bases; nucleotides not matched to a gene: 4. The CDR3 DNA is TGTGCCAGCACTGGACAGGGTACCTACAATGAGCAGTTCTTC. This codes for CASTGQGTYNEQFF.

The chain carries TRBV5-4 and TRBJ2-4; 9 bases are a match to TRBD2. This CDR3 has 15 amino acids. V shed 3 bases, J shed 7 bases, and the junction held 8 bases outside the gene matches. CDR1 and CDR2 (germline): SGHNT, YYREEE (reference sequence). CDR3 sequence (DNA): TGTGCCAGCAGCTCCGCGGGGGGGAGCCTTAACATTCAGTACTTC. Its protein product is CASSSAGGSLNIQYF.

The V and J genes are TRBV6-2 or TRBV6-3 and TRBJ1-1; 9 bases line up with TRBD1. The CDR3 has 15 residues. J was trimmed by 1 base and V by 4 bases; bases with no gene match: 4. Germline CDR1 MNHEY, CDR2 SVGEGT. CDR3 nucleotides: TGTGCCAGCAGTTTGACAGGGGGGGAGAACACTGAAGCTTTCTTT. Its translation: CASSLTGGENTEAFF.

On this clone itself: This likely traces to a read error, being one base from a far larger clone. This chain joins TRBV9 and TRBJ1-3, with TRBD1 matching over 10 bases. The length of the CDR3 is 13 residues. V shed 4 bases, J shed 7 bases, and the junction held 2 bases outside the gene matches. Looked up from germline, CDR1 is SGDLS and CDR2 is YYNGEE. Here the CDR3 reads CASSPGQGNTIYF. CDR3 DNA: TGTGCCAGCAGCCCGGGACAGGGGAACACCATATATTTT.